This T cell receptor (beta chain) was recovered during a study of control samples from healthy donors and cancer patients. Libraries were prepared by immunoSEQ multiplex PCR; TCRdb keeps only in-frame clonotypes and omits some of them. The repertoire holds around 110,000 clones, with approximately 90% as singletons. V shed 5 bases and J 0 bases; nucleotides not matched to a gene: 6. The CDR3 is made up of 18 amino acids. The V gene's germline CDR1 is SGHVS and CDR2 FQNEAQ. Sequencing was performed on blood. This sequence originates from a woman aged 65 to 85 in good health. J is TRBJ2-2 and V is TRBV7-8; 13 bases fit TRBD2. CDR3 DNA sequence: TGTGCCAGCAGCCCCGCACTAGCGGGGGGGACGAACACCGGGGAGCTGTTTTTT. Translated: CASSPALAGGTNTGELFF.